The rows below give T cell receptor beta chains drawn from one sample of a study of Ad26.COV2.S vaccination and SARS-CoV-2 variants. The data were produced by immunoSEQ multiplex PCR, yet TCRdb's version contains in-frame clones alone and is incomplete. The table has roughly 300,000 clones, about 85% seen once; the top ten hold about 6.4%. The specimen comprised peripheral blood, sampled in a trial of Ad26.COV2.S vaccine versus placebo. The receptor set was obtained from a person aged 18-65 years who received the Ad26.COV2.S COVID-19 vaccine or a placebo. CDR3s include the opening cysteine and the closing phenylalanine or tryptophan. A D gene is named only where the DNA matches it firmly. For some rows the clone size is stated as once, few or many, or as a class when expanded; others skip it.

clone_size | j_call | d_call | v_call | cdr3_aa | cdr3_nt
NA | TRBJ2-7 | NA | TRBV5-1 | CASSLAGRVDEQYF | TGCGCCAGCAGCTTGGCCGGCAGGGTCGACGAGCAGTACTTC
few | TRBJ1-5 | NA | TRBV7-9 | CASSPIVSNQPQHF | TGTGCCAGCAGCCCTATTGTAAGCAATCAGCCCCAGCATTTT
NA | TRBJ2-2 | NA | TRBV5-4 | CASSSRDSGELFF | TGTGCCAGCAGCTCCAGAGATTCCGGGGAGCTGTTTTTT
NA | TRBJ1-2 | NA | TRBV7-3 | CASSPGRGGGYTF | TGTGCCAGCAGCCCTGGTCGGGGCGGTGGCTACACCTTC
NA | TRBJ1-4 | NA | TRBV7-2 | CASSLVGGEKLFF | TGTGCCAGCAGCTTGGTCGGGGGTGAAAAACTGTTTTTT
once | TRBJ2-1 | TRBD1 | TRBV5-1 | CASSSGPGQGYNEQFF | TGCGCCAGCAGCTCGGGACCGGGACAGGGTTACAATGAGCAGTTCTTC
NA | TRBJ1-1 | NA | TRBV12-3/TRBV12-4 | CASSLGDTEAFF | TGTGCCAGCAGTTTGGGGGACACTGAAGCTTTCTTT
NA | TRBJ1-2 | TRBD1 | TRBV4-2 | CASSQEDRELSGYTF | TGTGCCAGCAGCCAAGAAGACAGGGAATTATCTGGCTACACCTTC
few | TRBJ1-1 | NA | TRBV9 | CASSHRGDTEAFF | TGTGCCAGCAGCCATCGGGGGGACACTGAAGCTTTCTTT
NA | TRBJ1-5 | TRBD1 | TRBV19 | CASTPEWTGANQPQHF | TGTGCCAGTACCCCGGAGTGGACAGGGGCAAATCAGCCCCAGCATTTT
NA | TRBJ1-3 | NA | TRBV4-1 | CASSQGGDSGNTIYF | TGCGCCAGCAGCCAAGGGGGGGACTCTGGAAACACCATATATTTT
NA | TRBJ1-2 | NA | TRBV4-1 | CASSDRGGDPPTTF | TGCGCCAGCAGCGATCGGGGCGGGGACCCTCCTACAACCTTC
once | TRBJ1-2 | NA | TRBV6-5 | CASSYSPGNYGYTF | TGTGCCAGCAGTTACTCGCCAGGGAACTATGGCTACACCTTC
NA | TRBJ2-7 | TRBD1 | TRBV6-1 | CASSELGTGGEQYF | TGTGCCAGCAGTGAGCTTGGGACAGGGGGCGAGCAGTACTTC
once | TRBJ1-3 | TRBD1 | TRBV23-1 | CASRNLFRGQVKLRSGNTIYF | TGCGCCAGCCGAAACCTCTTTCGGGGACAGGTGAAATTACGGTCTGGAAACACCATATATTTT
NA | TRBJ2-3 | NA | TRBV13 | CASSSRQSNTDTQYF | TGTGCCAGCAGCTCAAGACAGAGCAACACAGATACGCAGTATTTT
NA | TRBJ2-5 | NA | TRBV5-6 | CASSLWTAQETQYF | TGTGCCAGCAGCTTGTGGACAGCCCAAGAGACCCAGTACTTC
NA | TRBJ2-7 | NA | TRBV30 | CAWVRGYEQYF | TGTGCCTGGGTGAGGGGTTACGAGCAGTACTTC
NA | TRBJ1-1 | TRBD1 | TRBV4-3 | CASSLNRGTEAFF | TGCGCCAGCAGCTTGAACAGGGGGACTGAAGCTTTCTTT
few | TRBJ2-7 | TRBD2 | TRBV19 | CASSIKVAGSYEQYF | TGTGCCAGTAGTATAAAGGTAGCGGGAAGCTACGAGCAGTACTTC
NA | TRBJ2-3 | NA | TRBV6-5 | CASSQTVDTQYF | TGTGCCAGCAGTCAGACGGTGGATACGCAGTATTTT